This T cell receptor beta chain was documented in a study of cytomegalovirus exposure and HLA in healthy donors. Broader study findings: Later on, an analysis found that several of the most significant clusters appeared to be linked to common viral pathogens, which included parvovirus B19. CMV serostatus was the sole immune exposure information available.

PCR amplification relied on 60 Vbeta primers (plus 13 Jbeta primers). Libraries were prepared by immunoSEQ multiplex PCR; TCRdb keeps only in-frame clonotypes and omits some of them. The profile shows 120,000 or so clones, 80% of them singletons. Healthy bone marrow donors made up the donors. CDR1 is DFQATT, CDR2 SNEGSKA, per germline (reference sequence). Trimming took off 7 bases at V and 6 bases at J, with 10 bases between the two ends. This CDR3 is built from 11 residues. In the case of this clone: Its target is not known.

This clonotype was sampled from a man aged 40-49 years in good health and CMV-seronegative. The chain recombines TRBV20-1 with TRBJ2-1, with D possibly matching TRBD2 (6 bases). Sample: PBMCs. CDR3 coding DNA: TGCAGTGTTCGACTAGTCAATGAGCAGTTCTTC. It translates to CSVRLVNEQFF.